Reported below is one T cell receptor beta chain. V was pared by 0 bases and J by 12 bases, with 9 bases between. This CDR3 has 13 residues. Germline CDR1 is LGHNA and CDR2 is YSLEER. Molecular barcoding with unique molecular identifiers was used for the TCRbeta library. TCRdb redid the calling of the PCR reads with MiXCR, one entry per CDR3 protein. The sample lists roughly 400,000 distinct CDR3 sequences, about a fifth occurring once. This record belongs to a study of T-cell reconstitution after alpha-beta-depleted transplantation in children. This clonotype was obtained from a human donor who donated a stem cell graft to a child with acute myeloid leukemia. The chain recombines TRBV4-3 with TRBJ1-6; the D is unclear. This sample comprised PBMCs from the stem cell graft donor, obtained from the stem cell graft. CDR3 sequence (DNA): TGCGCCAGCAGCCAAGACAGATCCCTACCCCTCCACTTT. This gives the protein CASSQDRSLPLHF.